Listed below are T cell receptor beta chains from one sample, sequenced in a study of blood T cell repertoires in COVID-19. Method: immunoSEQ multiplex PCR; TCRdb's copy keeps in-frame clones and lacks some. The profile shows some 150,000 clones, approximately 87% of them singletons. Sequencing was carried out using peripheral blood. Receptor source: a woman aged 45-65 years with active or convalescent COVID-19. CDR3s include the opening cysteine and the closing phenylalanine or tryptophan. A D gene is named only where the DNA matches it firmly.

d_gene | v_gene | CDR3aa
. | TRBV6-5 | CASVEYGSYGYTF
TRBD1 | TRBV28 | CASSSGQRIGNQPQHF
TRBD2 | TRBV7-6 | CASSTGLAGSTEQFF
TRBD2 | TRBV4-1 | CASSHLGLAGGPTDTQYF
. | TRBV20-1 | CSASNLYGYTF
. | TRBV18 | CASSPSKQGKDNQPQHF
TRBD1 | TRBV6-2/TRBV6-3 | CASSWTGQDEQYF
TRBD1 | TRBV3-1/TRBV3-2 | CASSQATRDRMNTEAFF
. | TRBV6-2/TRBV6-3 | CASSYRVGGGQYF
. | TRBV7-9 | CASSLASGENIQYF
TRBD1 | TRBV3-1/TRBV3-2 | CASSQGTGVEKLFF
TRBD2 | TRBV24-1 | CATSDPEGGPRQETQYF
TRBD2 | TRBV6-5 | CASRGGGNTGELFF
. | TRBV2 | CASSREGGTTGNRNSPLHF
. | TRBV5-1 | CASSQDSNSPLHF
TRBD2 | TRBV29-1 | CSVGEGRTGELFF
. | TRBV7-3 | CASSLRGYTDTQYF
TRBD1 | TRBV5-1 | CASSLRQGAFYEQYF
. | TRBV6-2/TRBV6-3 | CASSRGPRVSNQPQHF
TRBD2 | TRBV18 | CASAPGTSEQFF
. | TRBV6-1 | CASSEGSGLGNTIYF
TRBD2 | TRBV6-2/TRBV6-3 | CASSYEREMDEQFF
. | TRBV7-9 | CASSLQGRVRWYF
. | TRBV30 | CAWSNRRDGYTF
. | TRBV30 | CAWGRRSGNTIYF
TRBD1 | TRBV7-6 | CASSLSPRDSAYGYTF
TRBD1 | TRBV19 | CASSITGADTQYF
TRBD1 | TRBV29-1 | CSVVRTGDEKLFF
TRBD1 | TRBV7-3 | CASSFITGGEDYGYTF
. | TRBV27 | CASSISQGPGQPQHF
. | TRBV10-3 | CAISVRTNYGYTF
TRBD1 | TRBV15 | CATSRGGTAEAFF
TRBD2 | TRBV6-2/TRBV6-3 | CASSLLRDSGNAREGYF
. | TRBV30 | CAWIGQPNTEAFF
TRBD1 | TRBV19 | CASSFGQGSSYEQYF
TRBD1 | TRBV27 | CASSLDDPGQSSYEQYF
. | TRBV20-1 | CSASPGVGNQPQHF
. | TRBV7-3 | CASSLGPSGGHVSGYTF
. | TRBV9 | CASSTQTGQETQYF
TRBD1 | TRBV5-1 | CASSVGQGTQETQYF
. | TRBV6-5 | CASTAFSGNTIYF
. | TRBV11-2 | CASSLQGQQPQHF
. | TRBV7-2 | CASSSGGGNTEAFF
. | TRBV7-8 | CASSLGGFQPQHF
TRBD1 | TRBV7-2 | CASSRQGGSYNEQFF
. | TRBV5-1 | CASSLDGQGQPQHF
. | TRBV9 | CASSVGPGSEEQYF
. | TRBV5-1 | CASSLGPTNAEAFF
. | TRBV24-1 | CATSDLPHAGGTEAFF
TRBD1 | TRBV18 | CASSPGQGDYGYTF
. | TRBV18 | CASSPRNMDMNTEAFF